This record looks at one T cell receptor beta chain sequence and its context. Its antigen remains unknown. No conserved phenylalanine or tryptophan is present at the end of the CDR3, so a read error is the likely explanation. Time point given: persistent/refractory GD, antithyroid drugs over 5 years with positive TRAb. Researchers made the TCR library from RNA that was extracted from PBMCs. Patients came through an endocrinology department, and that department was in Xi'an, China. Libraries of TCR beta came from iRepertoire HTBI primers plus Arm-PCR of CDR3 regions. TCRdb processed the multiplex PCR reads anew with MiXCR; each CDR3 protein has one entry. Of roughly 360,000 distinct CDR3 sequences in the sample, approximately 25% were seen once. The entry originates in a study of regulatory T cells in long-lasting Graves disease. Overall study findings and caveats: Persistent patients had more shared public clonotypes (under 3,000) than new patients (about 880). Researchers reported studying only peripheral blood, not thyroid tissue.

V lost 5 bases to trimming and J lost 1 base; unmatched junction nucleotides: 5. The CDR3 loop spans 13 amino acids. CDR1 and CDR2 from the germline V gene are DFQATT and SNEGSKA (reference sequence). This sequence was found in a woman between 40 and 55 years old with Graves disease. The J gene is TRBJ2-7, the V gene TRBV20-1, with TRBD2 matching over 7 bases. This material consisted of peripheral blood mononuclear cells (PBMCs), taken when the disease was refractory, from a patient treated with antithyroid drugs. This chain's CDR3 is CSAASGTSYEQYS. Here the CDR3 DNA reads TGCAGTGCTGCCAGCGGGACTTCCTACGAGCAGTACTCC.